A selection of T cell receptor beta chains follows, all from one sample in a study of cytomegalovirus exposure and HLA in healthy donors. Using immunoSEQ multiplex PCR, the repertoire was profiled, and TCRdb retains in-frame clones only, with some absent. The sample records 150,000 to 200,000 clones, around 81% being singletons. The source material was PBMCs. All receptors derive from a middle-aged woman in good health and CMV-seronegative. Each CDR3 is given with its conserved first and last residue. A D gene is named only where the DNA matches it firmly. Expanded clones are given a class, and other clones once, few, many or no size at all.

d_gene	len	v_gene	j_gene	abundance	CDR3aa	CDR3nt
NA	13	TRBV5-1	TRBJ1-2	NA	CASSEGSTGGYTF	TGCGCCAGCAGTGAGGGTAGTACGGGAGGCTACACCTTC
TRBD2	16	TRBV9	TRBJ2-2	once	CASSVRTSGRSGELFF	TGTGCCAGCAGCGTACGGACTAGCGGGAGGTCCGGGGAGCTGTTTTTT
TRBD1	14	TRBV28	TRBJ1-2	NA	CASSLEGANYGYTF	TGTGCCAGCAGTTTAGAGGGGGCAAACTATGGCTACACCTTC
TRBD1	14	TRBV2	TRBJ1-5	NA	CASSLDRDNQPQHF	TGTGCCAGCAGTTTAGACAGGGACAATCAGCCCCAGCATTTT
NA	14	TRBV2	TRBJ2-7	NA	CASRPGGSSYEQYF	TGTGCCAGCAGGCCCGGGGGAAGCTCCTACGAGCAGTACTTC
TRBD1	14	TRBV5-1	TRBJ1-4	NA	CASSLGGTERKLFF	TGCGCCAGCAGCTTGGGGGGGACAGAACGAAAACTGTTTTTT
NA	14	TRBV19	TRBJ1-2	once	CASSVQGANYGYTF	TGTGCCAGTAGTGTACAGGGAGCTAACTATGGCTACACCTTC
TRBD1	16	TRBV7-8	TRBJ1-2	NA	CASSLEGYRGDYGYTF	TGTGCCAGCAGCTTAGAAGGTTACAGGGGGGACTATGGCTACACCTTC
NA	13	TRBV19	TRBJ2-1	NA	CASNYNGYNEQFF	TGTGCCAGTAACTACAATGGCTACAATGAGCAGTTCTTC
NA	18	TRBV7-9	TRBJ2-3	NA	CASSLAVGGPILTDTQYF	TGTGCCAGCAGCTTAGCCGTCGGGGGACCAATCCTCACAGATACGCAGTATTTT
TRBD1	15	TRBV2	TRBJ1-1	NA	CASRSRDRGNTEAFF	TGTGCCAGCAGAAGCCGGGACAGGGGGAACACTGAAGCTTTCTTT
NA	14	TRBV19	TRBJ1-1	NA	CASRTDRLNTEAFF	TGTGCCAGTAGGACCGACAGGTTAAACACTGAAGCTTTCTTT
TRBD1	13	TRBV25-1	TRBJ1-1	once	CASSGANRGPAFF	TGTGCCAGCAGTGGCGCCAACAGGGGTCCGGCTTTCTTT